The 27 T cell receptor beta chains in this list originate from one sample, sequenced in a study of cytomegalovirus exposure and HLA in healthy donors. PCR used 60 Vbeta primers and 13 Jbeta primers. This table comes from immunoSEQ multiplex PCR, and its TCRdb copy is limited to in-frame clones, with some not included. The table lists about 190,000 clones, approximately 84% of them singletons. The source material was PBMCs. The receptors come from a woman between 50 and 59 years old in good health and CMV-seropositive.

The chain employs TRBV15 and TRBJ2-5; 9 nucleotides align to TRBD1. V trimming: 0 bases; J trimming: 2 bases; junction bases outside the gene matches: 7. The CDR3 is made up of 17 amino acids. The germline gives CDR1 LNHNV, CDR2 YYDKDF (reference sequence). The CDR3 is CATSRDWGGQGQETQYF. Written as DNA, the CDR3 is TGTGCCACCAGCAGAGATTGGGGGGGACAGGGACAAGAGACCCAGTACTTC.

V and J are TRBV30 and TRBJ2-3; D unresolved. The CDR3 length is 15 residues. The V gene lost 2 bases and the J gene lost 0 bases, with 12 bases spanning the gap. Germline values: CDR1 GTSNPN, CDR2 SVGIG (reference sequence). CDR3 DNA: TGTGCCTGGAGTCCCGACACAACTAGCACAGATACGCAGTATTTT. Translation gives CAWSPDTTSTDTQYF. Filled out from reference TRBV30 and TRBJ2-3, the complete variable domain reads SQTIHQWPATLVQPVGSPLSLECTVEGTSNPNLYWYRQAAGRGLQLLFYSVGIGQISSEVPQNLSASRPQDRQFILSSKKLLLSDSGFYLCAWSPDTTSTDTQYFGPGTRLTVL.

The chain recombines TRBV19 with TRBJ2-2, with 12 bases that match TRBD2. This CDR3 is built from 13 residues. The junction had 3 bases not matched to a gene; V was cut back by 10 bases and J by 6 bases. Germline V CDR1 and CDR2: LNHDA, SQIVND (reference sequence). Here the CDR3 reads CATRTSGAGELFF. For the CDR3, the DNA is TGTGCCACCCGGACTAGCGGGGCCGGGGAGCTGTTTTTT. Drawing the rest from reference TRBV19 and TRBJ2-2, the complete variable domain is DGGITQSPKYLFRKEGQNVTLSCEQNLNHDAMYWYRQDPGQGLRLIYYSQIVNDFQKGDIAEGYSVSREKKESFPLTVTSAQKNPTAFYLCATRTSGAGELFFGEGSRLTVL.

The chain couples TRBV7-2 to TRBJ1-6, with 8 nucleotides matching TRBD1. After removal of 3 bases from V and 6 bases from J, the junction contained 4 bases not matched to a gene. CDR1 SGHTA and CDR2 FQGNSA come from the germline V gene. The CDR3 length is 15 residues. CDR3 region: CASSFVGQANSPLHF. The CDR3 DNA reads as TGTGCCAGCAGCTTTGTGGGACAGGCTAATTCACCCCTCCACTTT. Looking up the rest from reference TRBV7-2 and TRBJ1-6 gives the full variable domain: GAGVSQSPSNKVTEKGKDVELRCDPISGHTALYWYRQSLGQGLEFLIYFQGNSAPDKSGLPSDRFSAERTGGSVSTLTIQRTQQEDSAVYLCASSFVGQANSPLHFGNGTRLTVT.

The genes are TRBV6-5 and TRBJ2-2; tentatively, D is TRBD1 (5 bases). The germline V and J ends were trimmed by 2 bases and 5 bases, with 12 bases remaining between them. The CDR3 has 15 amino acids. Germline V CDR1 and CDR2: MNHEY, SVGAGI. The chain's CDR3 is CASSYHRTATGELFF. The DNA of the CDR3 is TGTGCCAGCAGTTACCACAGGACGGCGACCGGGGAGCTGTTTTTT.

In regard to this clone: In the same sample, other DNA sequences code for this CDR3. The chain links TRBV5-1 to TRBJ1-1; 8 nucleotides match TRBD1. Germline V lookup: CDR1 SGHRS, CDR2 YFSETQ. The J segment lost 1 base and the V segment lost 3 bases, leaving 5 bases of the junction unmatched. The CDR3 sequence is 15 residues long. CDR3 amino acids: CASSSLQGGNTEAFF. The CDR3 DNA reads TGCGCCAGCAGCTCTCTACAGGGGGGGAACACTGAAGCTTTCTTT.

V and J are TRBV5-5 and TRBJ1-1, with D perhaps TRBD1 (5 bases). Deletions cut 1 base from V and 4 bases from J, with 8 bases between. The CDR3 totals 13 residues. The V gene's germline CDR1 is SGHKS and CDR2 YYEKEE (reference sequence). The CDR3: CASSLQGSTEAFF. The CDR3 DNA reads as TGTGCCAGCAGCTTGCAGGGATCCACTGAAGCTTTCTTT.

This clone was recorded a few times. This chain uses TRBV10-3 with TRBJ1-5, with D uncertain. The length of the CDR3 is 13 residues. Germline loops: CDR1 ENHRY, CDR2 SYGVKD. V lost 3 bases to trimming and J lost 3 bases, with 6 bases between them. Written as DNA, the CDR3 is TGTGCCATCAGTGAAATCCTCAATCAGCCCCAGCATTTT. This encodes CAISEILNQPQHF.

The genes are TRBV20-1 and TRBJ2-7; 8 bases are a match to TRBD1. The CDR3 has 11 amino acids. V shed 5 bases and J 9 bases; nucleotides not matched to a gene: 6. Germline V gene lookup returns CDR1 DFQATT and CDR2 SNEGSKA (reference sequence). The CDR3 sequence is CSAFQGARQYF. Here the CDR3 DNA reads TGCAGTGCTTTTCAGGGGGCTAGGCAGTACTTC.

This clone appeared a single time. The CDR3 loop is CASSSQTGGGYEQYF. In nucleotides, the CDR3 is TGTGCCAGCAGCTCACAAACGGGGGGGGGCTACGAGCAGTACTTC. V is TRBV9 and J is TRBJ2-7; TRBD2 agrees at 8 bases. V shed 4 bases and J 3 bases; nucleotides not matched to a gene: 9. Germline lookup yields CDR1 SGDLS and CDR2 YYNGEE. The CDR3 extends over 15 amino acids.

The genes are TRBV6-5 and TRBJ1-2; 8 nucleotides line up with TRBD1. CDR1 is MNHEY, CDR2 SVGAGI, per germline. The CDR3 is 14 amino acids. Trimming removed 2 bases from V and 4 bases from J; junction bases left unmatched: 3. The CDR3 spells CASSYGTGGYGYTF. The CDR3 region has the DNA TGTGCCAGCAGTTACGGTACAGGGGGCTATGGCTACACCTTC.

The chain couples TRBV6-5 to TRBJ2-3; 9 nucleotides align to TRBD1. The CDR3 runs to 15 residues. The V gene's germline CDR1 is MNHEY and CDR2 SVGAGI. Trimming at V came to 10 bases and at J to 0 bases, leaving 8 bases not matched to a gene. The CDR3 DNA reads TGTGCCATCAGCAGGGACAGGGCTAGCACAGATACGCAGTATTTT. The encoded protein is CAISRDRASTDTQYF.

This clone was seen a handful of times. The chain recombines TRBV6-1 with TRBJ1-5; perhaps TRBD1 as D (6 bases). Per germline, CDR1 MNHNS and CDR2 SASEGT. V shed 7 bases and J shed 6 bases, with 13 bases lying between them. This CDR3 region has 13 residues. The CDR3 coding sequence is TGTGCCAGCAAGGGGGTGGGATCTCAGCCCCAGCATTTT. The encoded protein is CASKGVGSQPQHF.

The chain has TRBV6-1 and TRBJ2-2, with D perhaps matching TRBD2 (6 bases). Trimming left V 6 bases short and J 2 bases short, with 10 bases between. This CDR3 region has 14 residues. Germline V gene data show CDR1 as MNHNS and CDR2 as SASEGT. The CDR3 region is CASSWDSNTGELFF. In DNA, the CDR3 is TGTGCCAGCAGCTGGGACTCTAACACCGGGGAGCTGTTTTTT.

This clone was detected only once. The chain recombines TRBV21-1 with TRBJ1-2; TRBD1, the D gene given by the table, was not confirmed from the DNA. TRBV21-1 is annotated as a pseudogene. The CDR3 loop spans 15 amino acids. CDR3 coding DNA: TGTGCCAGCAGCAAATACAGATCCATTAACTATGGCTACACCTTC. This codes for CASSKYRSINYGYTF.

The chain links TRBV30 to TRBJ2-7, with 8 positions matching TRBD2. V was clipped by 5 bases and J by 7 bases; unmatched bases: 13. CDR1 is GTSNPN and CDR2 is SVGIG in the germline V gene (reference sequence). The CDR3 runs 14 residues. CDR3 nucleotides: TGTGCCTGGGGGCGAGAGACTAGCGTCGGAGAGCAGTACTTC. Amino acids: CAWGRETSVGEQYF.

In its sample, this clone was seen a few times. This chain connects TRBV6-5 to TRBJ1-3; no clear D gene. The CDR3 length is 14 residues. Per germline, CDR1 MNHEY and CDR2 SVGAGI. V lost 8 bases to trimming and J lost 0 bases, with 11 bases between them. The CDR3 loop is CASRRMSSGNTIYF. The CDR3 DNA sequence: TGTGCCAGCCGTCGAATGAGCTCTGGAAACACCATATATTTT.

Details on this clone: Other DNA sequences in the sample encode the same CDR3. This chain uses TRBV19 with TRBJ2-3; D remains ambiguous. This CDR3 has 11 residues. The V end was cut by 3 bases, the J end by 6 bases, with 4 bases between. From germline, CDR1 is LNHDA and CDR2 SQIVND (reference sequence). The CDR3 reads CASSITDTQYF. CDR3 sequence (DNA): TGTGCCAGTAGTATTACTGATACGCAGTATTTT.

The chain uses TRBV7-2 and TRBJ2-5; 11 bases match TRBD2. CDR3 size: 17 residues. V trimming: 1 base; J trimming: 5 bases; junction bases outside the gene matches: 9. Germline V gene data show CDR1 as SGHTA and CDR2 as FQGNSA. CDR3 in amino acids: CASSLGSSGGFTETQYF. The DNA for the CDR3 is TGTGCCAGCAGCTTAGGATCTAGCGGGGGGTTTACCGAGACCCAGTACTTC.

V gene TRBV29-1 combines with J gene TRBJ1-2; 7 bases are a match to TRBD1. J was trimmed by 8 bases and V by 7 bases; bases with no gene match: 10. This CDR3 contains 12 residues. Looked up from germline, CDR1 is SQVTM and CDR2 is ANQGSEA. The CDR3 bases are TGCAGCGGAGCCGACAGGGTTCAAGGCTACACCTTC. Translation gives CSGADRVQGYTF. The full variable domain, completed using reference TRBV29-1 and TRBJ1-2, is SAVISQKPSRDICQRGTSLTIQCQVDSQVTMMFWYRQQPGQSLTLIATANQGSEATYESGFVIDKFPISRPNLTFSTLTVSNMSPEDSSIYLCSGADRVQGYTFGSGTRLTVV.

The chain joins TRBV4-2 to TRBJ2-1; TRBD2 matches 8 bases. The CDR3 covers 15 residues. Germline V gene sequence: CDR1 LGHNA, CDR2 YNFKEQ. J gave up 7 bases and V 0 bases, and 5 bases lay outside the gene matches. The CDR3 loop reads CASSQDRGGRNEQFF. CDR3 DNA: TGTGCCAGCAGCCAAGACCGGGGGGGCCGTAATGAGCAGTTCTTC.

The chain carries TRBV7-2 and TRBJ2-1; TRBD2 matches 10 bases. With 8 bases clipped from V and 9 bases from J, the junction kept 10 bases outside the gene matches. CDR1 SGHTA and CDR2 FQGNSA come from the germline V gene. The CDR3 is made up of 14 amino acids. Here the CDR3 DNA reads TGTGCCAGCCTTCCAGCGGGGGGGCTGTCTGAGCAGTTCTTC. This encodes CASLPAGGLSEQFF.

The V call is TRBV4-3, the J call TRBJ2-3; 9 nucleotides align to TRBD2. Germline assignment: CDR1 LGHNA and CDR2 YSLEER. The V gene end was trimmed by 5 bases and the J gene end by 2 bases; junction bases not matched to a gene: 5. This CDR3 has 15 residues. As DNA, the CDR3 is TGCGCCAGCAGCACAAGCGGGAGGAACACAGATACGCAGTATTTT. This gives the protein CASSTSGRNTDTQYF.

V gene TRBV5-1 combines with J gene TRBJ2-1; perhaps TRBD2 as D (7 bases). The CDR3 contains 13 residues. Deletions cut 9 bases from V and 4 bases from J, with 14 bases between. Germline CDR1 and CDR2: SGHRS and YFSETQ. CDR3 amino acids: CATRGAGYNEQFF. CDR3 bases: TGCGCCACTCGGGGGGCCGGATACAATGAGCAGTTCTTC.

CDR3 nucleotide sequence: TGTGCCAGTAGTATAGTCCACAAACCGAACACTGAAGCTTTCTTT. Its protein is CASSIVHKPNTEAFF. V is TRBV19 and J is TRBJ1-1; D call uncertain. CDR1 and CDR2 from the germline V gene are LNHDA and SQIVND (reference sequence). Trimming took 1 base from V and 1 from J, leaving 10 bases between them. CDR3 length: 15 amino acids.

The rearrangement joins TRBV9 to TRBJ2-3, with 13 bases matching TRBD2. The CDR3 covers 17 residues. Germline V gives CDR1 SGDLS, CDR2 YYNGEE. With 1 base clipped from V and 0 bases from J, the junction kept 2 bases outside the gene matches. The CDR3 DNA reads TGTGCCAGCAGCGTAACTAGCGGGGGGGCCAGCACAGATACGCAGTATTTT. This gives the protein CASSVTSGGASTDTQYF.

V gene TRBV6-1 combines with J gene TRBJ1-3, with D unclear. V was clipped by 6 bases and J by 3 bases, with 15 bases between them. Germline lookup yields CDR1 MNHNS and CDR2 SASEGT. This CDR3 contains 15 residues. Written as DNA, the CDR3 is TGTGCCAGCAGCCACGATTTCAGCGGTGGAAACACCATATATTTT. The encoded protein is CASSHDFSGGNTIYF.